The 14 T cell receptor beta chains reported below all come from one sample, sequenced in a study of identical twins. TCRdb re-derived calls from the 5' RACE reads in MiXCR, one entry per CDR3 protein. In the table there are more than 650,000 distinct CDR3 sequences, around 6% of which are singletons. The sequenced sample consisted of naive T cells sorted from blood. The source of these receptors is a man aged 18 to 29 in good health.

This clonotype was seen only a few times. The J gene is TRBJ1-6, the V gene TRBV5-1; TRBD1 matches 10 bases. CDR3 size: 17 residues. Germline V gene lookup returns CDR1 SGHRS and CDR2 YFSETQ. The J segment lost 7 bases and the V segment lost 1 base, leaving 8 bases of the junction unmatched. The CDR3 spells CASSLMTGGDRNSPLHF. CDR3 DNA sequence: TGCGCCAGCAGCTTGATGACAGGGGGCGATCGGAATTCACCCCTCCACTTT.

This clonotype was detected ten times or more. The chain recombines TRBV7-2 with TRBJ2-7; tentative D call: TRBD2 (6 bases). The CDR3 spans 15 residues. CDR1 is SGHTA and CDR2 is FQGNSA in the germline V gene. The germline V and J ends were trimmed by 4 bases and 0 bases, with 13 bases remaining between them. The CDR3 DNA reads TGTGCCAGCAGCTCCGGCGGGACTTTCTCCTACGAGCAGTACTTC. Its protein product is CASSSGGTFSYEQYF.

This clonotype was counted at least ten times. The V gene is TRBV20-1, the J gene TRBJ2-3; D gene ambiguous. The CDR3 consists of 15 residues. V dropped 1 base and J dropped 1 base, with 12 bases sitting between them. Per germline, CDR1 DFQATT and CDR2 SNEGSKA (reference sequence). The DNA for the CDR3 is TGCAGTGCTAGAGTGTATAGCATGGGCACAGATACGCAGTATTTT. It yields the protein CSARVYSMGTDTQYF.

This clonotype was observed a handful of times. This chain links TRBV2 with TRBJ2-2; TRBD1 matches at 8 bases. The CDR3 runs to 14 residues. V gave up 9 bases and J gave up 0 bases; unmatched junction bases: 3. Germline V gene data show CDR1 as SNHLY and CDR2 as FYNNEI. CDR3 sequence: CARGQGSNTGELFF. The CDR3, as DNA: TGTGCCAGAGGACAGGGTTCGAACACCGGGGAGCTGTTTTTT.

This clonotype occurred a few times. The rearrangement joins TRBV5-1 to TRBJ1-3; D unclear. Germline V gene data show CDR1 as SGHRS and CDR2 as YFSETQ. The CDR3 totals 14 residues. V was trimmed by 5 bases and J by 3 bases, leaving 12 bases between them. CDR3 in DNA: TGCGCCAGCAGAATTGACCCTCTTGGAAACACCATATATTTT. Encoded protein: CASRIDPLGNTIYF.

This clonotype appeared many times. The chain has TRBV7-2 and TRBJ2-7; no clear D gene. CDR1 is SGHTA and CDR2 is FQGNSA in the germline V gene. The CDR3 covers 14 residues. V lost 1 base and J 2 bases, leaving 9 bases between the germline ends. The CDR3 here is CASSLGLGPYEQYV. The CDR3 DNA reads as TGTGCCAGCAGCTTAGGCTTAGGGCCCTACGAGCAGTACGTC.

This chain links TRBV7-9 with TRBJ2-7, with D possibly called TRBD1 or TRBD2 (5 bases each). Germline lookup yields CDR1 SEHNR and CDR2 FQNEAQ (reference sequence). This CDR3 region has 12 residues. Trimming pared 5 bases from V and 2 bases from J, leaving 7 bases between. The CDR3 DNA reads as TGTGCCAGCAGCATGGGGGCCTACGAGCAGTACGTC. Translation: CASSMGAYEQYV.

J is TRBJ2-3 and V is TRBV6-5, with TRBD2 matching 9 bases. The germline V gene has CDR1 MNHEY and CDR2 SVGAGI. After removal of 4 bases from V and 4 bases from J, the junction contained 15 bases not matched to a gene. This CDR3 is 18 amino acids long. CDR3 amino acids: CASSSLLAIAGVSDTQYF. Written as DNA, the CDR3 is TGTGCCAGCAGTTCCCTCCTTGCCATAGCGGGAGTCTCAGATACGCAGTATTTT.

The sample holds many counts of this clonotype. The gene calls are TRBV10-3 and TRBJ2-7, with D unclear. Germline CDR1 and CDR2: ENHRY and SYGVKD. V shed 6 bases and J shed 3 bases, with 15 bases lying between them. This CDR3 spans 14 amino acids. The CDR3 here is CAISLSTAGYEQYF. CDR3 bases: TGTGCCATCAGCCTTAGTACGGCCGGCTACGAGCAGTACTTC.

The rearrangement joins TRBV7-2 to TRBJ2-1; 7 nucleotides match TRBD2. The CDR3 totals 16 residues. V lost 1 base and J lost 4; bases outside the gene matches: 7. Germline V lookup: CDR1 SGHTA, CDR2 FQGNSA. The CDR3 sequence is CASSLGVLASYNEQFF. As DNA, the CDR3 is TGTGCCAGCAGCTTAGGGGTACTAGCGAGTTACAATGAGCAGTTCTTC.

The chain is built from TRBV11-3 and TRBJ2-6; 10 bases match TRBD1. Per germline, CDR1 SGHNT and CDR2 YENEEA. The CDR3 extends over 19 amino acids. V lost 3 bases and J lost 0; bases outside the gene matches: 8. CDR3 nucleotide sequence: TGTGCCAGCAGCTTCCGACAGGGGGCATCTGGCTCTGGGGCCAACGTCCTGACTTTC. This codes for CASSFRQGASGSGANVLTF.

J is TRBJ1-2 and V is TRBV3-1; D gene unclear. Germline V gene lookup returns CDR1 LGHDT and CDR2 YNNKEL (reference sequence). Trimming stripped 1 base from V and 0 bases from J, with 9 bases between. The CDR3 is 15 residues long. The CDR3 spells CASSQAATANYGYTF. The DNA of the CDR3 is TGTGCCAGCAGCCAAGCTGCAACAGCTAACTATGGCTACACCTTC.

There are a few counts of this clonotype. The chain employs TRBV5-1 and TRBJ2-4, with D perhaps assigned TRBD1 or TRBD2 (5 bases each). Trimming pared 4 bases from V and 11 bases from J, leaving 22 bases between. The CDR3 is made up of 15 amino acids. From germline, CDR1 is SGHRS and CDR2 YFSETQ. CDR3 protein: CASSPIKGTGVVQYF. CDR3 coding DNA: TGCGCCAGCAGCCCGATTAAAGGGACGGGCGTTGTTCAGTACTTC.

This clonotype appeared many times. The chain has TRBV6-2 or TRBV6-3 and TRBJ2-7; TRBD2 matches 8 bases. V lost 6 bases and J lost 3; bases outside the gene matches: 7. CDR1 MNHEY and CDR2 SVGEGT come from the germline V gene. This CDR3 region has 14 residues. The CDR3 coding sequence is TGTGCCAGCAGCCCAGGTCTAGCGGGCTACGAGCAGTACTTC. The encoded protein is CASSPGLAGYEQYF.